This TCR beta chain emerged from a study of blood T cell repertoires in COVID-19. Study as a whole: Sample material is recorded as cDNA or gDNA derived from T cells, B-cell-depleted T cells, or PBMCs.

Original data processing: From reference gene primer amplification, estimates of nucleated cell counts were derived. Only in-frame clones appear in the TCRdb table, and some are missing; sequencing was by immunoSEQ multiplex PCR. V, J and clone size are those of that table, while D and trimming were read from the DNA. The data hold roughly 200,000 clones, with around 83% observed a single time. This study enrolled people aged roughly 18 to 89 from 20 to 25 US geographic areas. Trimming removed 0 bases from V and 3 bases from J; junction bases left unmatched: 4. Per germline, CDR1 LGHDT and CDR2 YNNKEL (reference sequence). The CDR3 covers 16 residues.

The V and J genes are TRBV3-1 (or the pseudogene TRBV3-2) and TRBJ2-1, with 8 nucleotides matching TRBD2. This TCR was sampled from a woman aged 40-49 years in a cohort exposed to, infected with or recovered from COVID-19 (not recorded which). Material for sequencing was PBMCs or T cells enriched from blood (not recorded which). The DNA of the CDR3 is TGTGCCAGCAGCCAAGAAAGGCGGGAGGACTACAATGAGCAGTTCTTC. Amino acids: CASSQERREDYNEQFF.